These 3 T cell receptor beta chains originate from one sample sequenced in a study of cytomegalovirus exposure and HLA in healthy donors. Both 60 Vbeta primers and 13 Jbeta primers went into the PCR. Generated by immunoSEQ multiplex PCR, the TCRdb table keeps only in-frame clones and is missing some. The sample has about 210,000 clones, around three quarters seen once. Sequenced input: PBMCs. The source of these receptors is a woman aged 30 to 39 in good health and CMV-seropositive.

V and J are TRBV19 and TRBJ1-2, with 8 bases aligning to TRBD1. With 7 bases clipped from V and 8 bases from J, the junction kept 6 bases outside the gene matches. The CDR3 contains 12 residues. In germline, CDR1 is LNHDA, CDR2 SQIVND (reference sequence). The CDR3 DNA reads as TGTGCCAGTATCGGACAGGGAGGCGGCTACACCTTC. It translates to CASIGQGGGYTF.

This clone occurred a few times. The rearrangement joins TRBV28 to TRBJ1-1; D not resolved. V was clipped by 6 bases and J by 1 base, with 15 bases between them. In germline, CDR1 is MDHEN, CDR2 SYDVKM. There are 15 residues in the CDR3. The CDR3 sequence: CASRPVKGGNTEAFF. CDR3 DNA: TGTGCCAGCAGGCCCGTCAAGGGAGGGAACACTGAAGCTTTCTTT.

This clone is classed as medium-sized. J is TRBJ1-2 and V is TRBV11-2, with TRBD1 matching 10 bases. Trimming cost V 1 base and J 4 bases; bases outside gene matches: 3. Germline values: CDR1 SGHAT, CDR2 FQNNGV. The CDR3 has 15 residues. CDR3 loop: CASSLAGQGTYGYTF. DNA for the CDR3: TGTGCCAGCAGCTTAGCGGGACAGGGGACCTATGGCTACACCTTC.